These 29 T cell receptor beta chains came from one sample sequenced in a study of cytomegalovirus exposure and HLA in healthy donors. PCR was performed using 60 Vbeta and 13 Jbeta primers. Repertoires were generated with immunoSEQ multiplex PCR, while TCRdb's copy carries only in-frame clones and drops some. This table has roughly 140,000 clones, roughly four fifths appearing once. Sample: PBMCs. These receptors all stem from a woman between 50 and 59 years old in good health and CMV-seronegative.

This sequence joins TRBV25-1 and TRBJ1-3; D possibly corresponds to TRBD1 (6 bases). V lost 5 bases and J 0 bases, leaving 11 bases between the germline ends. Germline V gene data show CDR1 as MGHDK and CDR2 as SYGVNS. The CDR3 sequence is 15 residues long. The CDR3: CASSFTGSSGNTIYF. DNA of the CDR3: TGTGCCAGCAGTTTTACAGGGAGCTCTGGAAACACCATATATTTT.

This chain connects TRBV7-9 to TRBJ1-5; 8 nucleotides match TRBD1. The CDR3 runs 17 residues. Germline V gives CDR1 SEHNR, CDR2 FQNEAQ (reference sequence). J lost 3 bases, V lost 3 bases, and 10 bases had no gene match. CDR3 in DNA: TGTGCCAGCAGCTTTTTCGGCTCAGGGGGCCTCAATCAGCCCCAGCATTTT. Translated: CASSFFGSGGLNQPQHF.

The J gene is TRBJ2-5, the V gene TRBV5-8; the match to TRBD1 covers 9 bases. The closer fit of TRBJ2-7 to the DNA end suggests the J call may be wrong. The V gene's germline CDR1 is SGHTS and CDR2 YDEGEE. The CDR3 is made up of 15 amino acids. The CDR3 DNA is TGTGCCAGCAGCCGAGGGACAGGGATATCCTACGAGCAGTACTTC. Translating gives CASSRGTGISYEQYF.

V is TRBV9 and J is TRBJ1-5; D possibly corresponds to TRBD1 (6 bases). Germline CDR1 is SGDLS and CDR2 is YYNGEE. The CDR3 has 14 residues. V lost 8 bases and J 0 bases, leaving 12 bases between the germline ends. The CDR3 loop is CASSRGVSNQPQHF. CDR3 nucleotide sequence: TGTGCCAGTTCCAGGGGCGTTAGCAATCAGCCCCAGCATTTT. Full variable domain (remainder filled in from reference TRBV9 and TRBJ1-5): DSGVTQTPKHLITATGQRVTLRCSPRSGDLSVYWYQQSLDQGLQFLIQYYNGEERAKGNILERFSAQQFPDLHSELNLSSLELGDSALYFCASSRGVSNQPQHFGDGTRLSIL.

V is TRBV7-9 and J is TRBJ1-1; 10 bases map to TRBD1. The CDR3 consists of 15 residues. The V gene's germline CDR1 is SEHNR and CDR2 FQNEAQ (reference sequence). V lost 5 bases to trimming and J lost 5 bases; unmatched junction nucleotides: 8. The CDR3 bases are TGTGCCAGCAGCCCCGACAGGGGGCGAAAGACTGAAGCTTTCTTT. Translation: CASSPDRGRKTEAFF.

The rearrangement uses TRBV6-5 and TRBJ2-2; 7 bases are shared with TRBD1. This CDR3 is 14 amino acids long. Per germline, CDR1 MNHEY and CDR2 SVGAGI. Germline trimming cut 11 bases from V and 3 bases from J; bases unmatched to any gene: 9. CDR3 sequence reads: CAATDRRDTGELFF. CDR3 DNA sequence: TGTGCCGCAACGGACAGGCGGGACACCGGGGAGCTGTTTTTT.

The rearrangement links TRBV5-1 to TRBJ1-1, with 8 bases that match TRBD1. This CDR3 spans 15 amino acids. With 4 bases clipped from V and 2 bases from J, the junction kept 7 bases outside the gene matches. Looked up from germline, CDR1 is SGHRS and CDR2 is YFSETQ. The CDR3 reads CASSPGQGFNTEAFF. CDR3 sequence (DNA): TGCGCCAGCAGCCCAGGACAGGGATTCAACACTGAAGCTTTCTTT. Using reference TRBV5-1 and TRBJ1-1 for the parts outside the CDR3, the full variable domain is KAGVTQTPRYLIKTRGQQVTLSCSPISGHRSVSWYQQTPGQGLQFLFEYFSETQRNKGNFPGRFSGRQFSNSRSEMNVSTLELGDSALYLCASSPGQGFNTEAFFGQGTRLTVV.

This chain joins TRBV5-6 and TRBJ1-1, with 8 bases matching TRBD1. Germline trimming cut 1 base from V and 4 bases from J; bases unmatched to any gene: 9. Germline CDR1 reads SGHDT; CDR2 reads YYEEEE. This CDR3 is 16 amino acids long. The CDR3 DNA reads as TGTGCCAGCAGCTTGAAAGGCAGGGGGCTAGGCACTGAAGCTTTCTTT. Its translation: CASSLKGRGLGTEAFF.

This chain links TRBV20-1 with TRBJ2-1, with D unclear. Germline CDR1 reads DFQATT; CDR2 reads SNEGSKA (reference sequence). Trimming took 6 bases from V and 7 from J, leaving 10 bases between them. This CDR3 spans 11 amino acids. CDR3 nucleotide sequence: TGCAGTGCCAGGCTTGGGAATGAGCAGTTCTTC. This translates into CSARLGNEQFF.

J is TRBJ2-3 and V is TRBV5-4; 7 bases fit TRBD2. V trimming: 6 bases; J trimming: 1 base; junction bases outside the gene matches: 11. The CDR3 length is 16 residues. The germline gives CDR1 SGHNT, CDR2 YYREEE (reference sequence). CDR3 DNA sequence: TGTGCCAGCATCTCCCGAGGCGGGGGTGGCACAGATACGCAGTATTTT. Protein: CASISRGGGGTDTQYF.

The V gene is TRBV6-1, the J gene TRBJ1-1; 8 nucleotides match TRBD1. The CDR3 is 13 amino acids. Trimming removed 8 bases from V and 7 bases from J; junction bases left unmatched: 9. CDR1 is MNHNS, CDR2 SASEGT, per germline. CDR3 in DNA: TGTGCCAGCTGCGCCATCGACAGGGGTGAAGCTTTCTTT. This gives the protein CASCAIDRGEAFF.

The chain couples TRBV13 to TRBJ2-2; 11 bases map to TRBD2. Germline CDR1 PRHDT, CDR2 FYEKMQ (reference sequence). The CDR3 is made up of 16 amino acids. V gave up 5 bases and J gave up 7 bases; unmatched junction bases: 9. The CDR3 DNA reads TGTGCCAGCAGCCCGTATAGCGGGGGGGCCGTCGGGGAGCTGTTTTTT. This gives the protein CASSPYSGGAVGELFF.

J is TRBJ2-1 and V is TRBV29-1; D remains ambiguous. The length of the CDR3 is 12 residues. Per germline, CDR1 SQVTM and CDR2 ANQGSEA. V shed 4 bases and J shed 5 bases, with 9 bases lying between them. In nucleotides, the CDR3 is TGCAGCGTTGTCTTCTCGGACAATGAGCAGTTCTTC. This encodes CSVVFSDNEQFF.

The chain links TRBV2 to TRBJ1-3; 7 positions agree with TRBD1. J lost 4 bases, V lost 8 bases, and 8 bases had no gene match. The CDR3 runs to 14 residues. Germline CDR1 is SNHLY and CDR2 is FYNNEI. The CDR3 DNA reads as TGTGCCAGCTCGACAGGGACGGAGGGAAACACCATATATTTT. Translating gives CASSTGTEGNTIYF. The entire variable domain, with the rest obtained from reference TRBV2 and TRBJ1-3, is as follows: EPEVTQTPSHQVTQMGQEVILRCVPISNHLYFYWYRQILGQKVEFLVSFYNNEISEKSEIFDDQFSVERPDGSNFTLKIRSTKLEDSAMYFCASSTGTEGNTIYFGEGSWLTVV.

V is TRBV2 and J is TRBJ1-2; TRBD1 is a possible D gene (6 bases). V was pared by 6 bases and J by 2 bases, with 19 bases between. The germline gives CDR1 SNHLY, CDR2 FYNNEI. The CDR3 runs to 16 residues. CDR3 bases: TGTGCCAGCAGCCGGCCAGTTGGGCAGGGGAACTATGGCTACACCTTC. Encoded protein: CASSRPVGQGNYGYTF.

This chain connects TRBV18 to TRBJ2-6; 7 bases agree with TRBD1. Germline V gene lookup returns CDR1 KGHSH and CDR2 LQKENI. V lost 1 base, J lost 1 base, and 4 bases stayed unmatched. The CDR3 runs 17 residues. The CDR3 nucleotides are TGTGCCAGCTCACCACGGTTGACAGGGTCTGGGGCCAACGTCCTGACTTTC. It specifies CASSPRLTGSGANVLTF.

This sequence joins TRBV4-3 and TRBJ2-2; 9 bases are shared with TRBD2. The CDR3 is 17 residues long. V shed 0 bases and J 3 bases; nucleotides not matched to a gene: 5. Per the germline V gene, CDR1 is LGHNA and CDR2 is YSLEER. The CDR3 region has the DNA TGCGCCAGCAGCCAAGAGGCGCGGGGGGGCTACACCGGGGAGCTGTTTTTT. It is translated as CASSQEARGGYTGELFF.

V and J are TRBV5-1 and TRBJ2-5; TRBD2 is a possible D gene (6 bases). Germline V gene sequence: CDR1 SGHRS, CDR2 YFSETQ. The V gene lost 7 bases and the J gene lost 2 bases, with 15 bases spanning the gap. CDR3 length equals 14 residues. The CDR3 DNA is TGCGCCAGCGCGGACGCGGCGGGGCAAGAGACCCAGTACTTC. Amino acid sequence: CASADAAGQETQYF. Together with reference TRBV5-1 and TRBJ2-5, the CDR3 gives the full variable domain: KAGVTQTPRYLIKTRGQQVTLSCSPISGHRSVSWYQQTPGQGLQFLFEYFSETQRNKGNFPGRFSGRQFSNSRSEMNVSTLELGDSALYLCASADAAGQETQYFGPGTRLLVL.

The rearrangement uses TRBV29-1 and TRBJ1-2, with 7 bases that match TRBD1. CDR1 and CDR2 from the germline V gene are SQVTM and ANQGSEA. V lost 6 bases and J lost 2; bases outside the gene matches: 0. The CDR3 has 11 amino acids. The CDR3 reads CSVTGNYGYTF. For the CDR3, the DNA is TGCAGCGTGACAGGGAACTATGGCTACACCTTC.

The chain is built from TRBV29-1 and TRBJ2-7, with 7 bases matching TRBD1. Unmatched junction bases numbered 10, after V lost 6 bases and J lost 2 bases. The CDR3 is 14 residues long. CDR1 and CDR2 from the germline V gene are SQVTM and ANQGSEA. The CDR3 protein is CSVVTDRTAYEQYF. The CDR3, as DNA: TGCAGCGTAGTAACGGACAGGACTGCCTACGAGCAGTACTTC.

The rearrangement joins TRBV5-1 to TRBJ2-1; 8 bases agree with TRBD2. V lost 4 bases, J lost 8 bases, and 11 bases stayed unmatched. Germline V gene sequence: CDR1 SGHRS, CDR2 YFSETQ. CDR3 length: 15 residues. The CDR3 region has the DNA TGCGCCAGCAGCCTAATAGCGGGGTCGGTCGATGAGCAGTTCTTC. Translated: CASSLIAGSVDEQFF. The whole variable domain, filled in from reference TRBV5-1 and TRBJ2-1, reads KAGVTQTPRYLIKTRGQQVTLSCSPISGHRSVSWYQQTPGQGLQFLFEYFSETQRNKGNFPGRFSGRQFSNSRSEMNVSTLELGDSALYLCASSLIAGSVDEQFFGPGTRLTVL.

The chain carries TRBV5-1 and TRBJ2-1, with D unclear. This CDR3 spans 14 amino acids. Trimming shortened V by 0 bases and J by 4 bases, and 8 bases separated the two germline ends. Germline V gene sequence: CDR1 SGHRS, CDR2 YFSETQ. CDR3 protein: CASSLGLTYNEQFF. For the CDR3, the DNA is TGCGCCAGCAGCTTGGGTCTCACATACAATGAGCAGTTCTTC.

This sequence joins TRBV2 and TRBJ2-2; 12 nucleotides line up with TRBD1. The CDR3 spans 15 residues. The germline V gene has CDR1 SNHLY and CDR2 FYNNEI. Trimming cost V 6 bases and J 6 bases; bases outside gene matches: 5. This chain's CDR3 is CASRGTGGAAGELFF. The CDR3 bases are TGTGCCAGCAGGGGGACAGGGGGCGCCGCCGGGGAGCTGTTTTTT.

The chain links TRBV27 to TRBJ2-1; D gene unclear. Trimming shortened V by 5 bases and J by 4 bases, and 9 bases separated the two germline ends. The CDR3 is made up of 13 amino acids. The germline gives CDR1 MNHEY, CDR2 SMNVEV (reference sequence). Here the CDR3 reads CASSPFGYNEQFF. For the CDR3, the DNA is TGTGCCAGCAGTCCCTTCGGGTACAATGAGCAGTTCTTC.

V usage is TRBV5-1 and J usage is TRBJ1-3; no clear D. The CDR3 is 16 residues long. Germline V gene lookup returns CDR1 SGHRS and CDR2 YFSETQ. Trimming left V 4 bases short and J 0 bases short, with 14 bases between. CDR3 amino acids: CASSLGSPSSGNTIYF. The CDR3 nucleotides are TGCGCCAGCAGCCTGGGGAGTCCTAGCTCTGGAAACACCATATATTTT.

The chain uses TRBV30 and TRBJ1-2, with 10 nucleotides matching TRBD1. The CDR3 consists of 14 residues. Germline-derived CDR1 and CDR2 are GTSNPN and SVGIG (reference sequence). The V gene end was trimmed by 2 bases and the J gene end by 4 bases; junction bases not matched to a gene: 4. The CDR3 DNA reads TGTGCCTGGAGTCGGGACAGGGGATCCTATGGCTACACCTTC. It encodes CAWSRDRGSYGYTF.

The chain employs TRBV7-3 and TRBJ2-5; 12 nucleotides align to TRBD2. Per the germline V gene, CDR1 is SGHTA and CDR2 is FQGTGA. V lost 5 bases, J lost 11 bases, and 15 bases stayed unmatched. The CDR3 consists of 16 residues. CDR3 region: CASSPASGGAFSEQYF. The CDR3 region has the DNA TGTGCCAGCAGCCCCGCTAGCGGGGGGGCCTTTAGTGAGCAGTACTTC. Based on the CDR3 plus reference TRBV7-3 and TRBJ2-5, the full variable domain is GAGVSQTPSNKVTEKGKYVELRCDPISGHTALYWYRQSLGQGPEFLIYFQGTGAADDSGLPNDRFFAVRPEGSVSTLKIQRTERGDSAVYLCASSPASGGAFSEQYFGPGTRLLVL.

This chain connects TRBV7-8 to TRBJ2-7; 9 positions agree with TRBD2. This CDR3 region has 14 residues. Unmatched junction bases numbered 3, after V lost 4 bases and J lost 2 bases. Germline V gives CDR1 SGHVS, CDR2 FQNEAQ. CDR3 sequence reads: CASSWRGGAYEQYF. The CDR3, as DNA: TGTGCCAGCAGCTGGCGGGGGGGAGCCTACGAGCAGTACTTC.

V gene TRBV29-1 combines with J gene TRBJ2-3; perhaps TRBD2 as D (7 bases). This CDR3 has 14 amino acids. V shed 5 bases and J shed 4 bases, with 16 bases lying between them. Germline V gene lookup returns CDR1 SQVTM and CDR2 ANQGSEA. CDR3 loop: CSVRGGYGPDTQYF. As DNA, the CDR3 is TGCAGCGTTAGGGGGGGCTATGGCCCAGATACGCAGTATTTT.